The following is a T cell receptor beta chain sequence with its context. In the original workflow: Amplifying reference gene primers gave estimates of nucleated cell counts. Here immunoSEQ multiplex PCR was the method, and the copy in TCRdb shows in-frame clones only, minus some. V, J and clone size are those of that table, while D and trimming were read from the DNA. The profile shows hundreds of thousands of clones, 87% of them singletons. The data stem from a study of blood T cell repertoires in COVID-19. Losses at the gene ends were 4 bases for V and 7 bases for J; bases not matched to a gene: 2. Germline V lookup: CDR1 SQVTM, CDR2 ANQGSEA. This CDR3 region has 12 residues.

Sequencing used peripheral blood. This receptor was taken from a woman aged 45 to 65 with COVID-19, enrolled during active disease. The genes are TRBV29-1 and TRBJ1-5, with 9 bases fitting TRBD1. CDR3 loop: CSVAGQGQPQHF. CDR3 nucleotide sequence: TGCAGCGTTGCGGGACAGGGCCAGCCCCAGCATTTT.